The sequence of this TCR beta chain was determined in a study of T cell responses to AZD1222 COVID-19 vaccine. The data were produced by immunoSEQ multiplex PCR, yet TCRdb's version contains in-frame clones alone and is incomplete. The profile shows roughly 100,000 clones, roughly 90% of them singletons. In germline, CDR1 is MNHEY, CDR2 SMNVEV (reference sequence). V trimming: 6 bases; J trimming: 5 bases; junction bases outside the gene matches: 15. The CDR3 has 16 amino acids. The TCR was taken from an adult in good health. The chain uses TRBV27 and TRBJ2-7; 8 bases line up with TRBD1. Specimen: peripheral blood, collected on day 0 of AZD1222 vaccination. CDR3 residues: CASRGPRQGLTNEQYF. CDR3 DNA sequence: TGTGCCAGCAGGGGACCGCGACAGGGGTTGACGAACGAGCAGTACTTC.